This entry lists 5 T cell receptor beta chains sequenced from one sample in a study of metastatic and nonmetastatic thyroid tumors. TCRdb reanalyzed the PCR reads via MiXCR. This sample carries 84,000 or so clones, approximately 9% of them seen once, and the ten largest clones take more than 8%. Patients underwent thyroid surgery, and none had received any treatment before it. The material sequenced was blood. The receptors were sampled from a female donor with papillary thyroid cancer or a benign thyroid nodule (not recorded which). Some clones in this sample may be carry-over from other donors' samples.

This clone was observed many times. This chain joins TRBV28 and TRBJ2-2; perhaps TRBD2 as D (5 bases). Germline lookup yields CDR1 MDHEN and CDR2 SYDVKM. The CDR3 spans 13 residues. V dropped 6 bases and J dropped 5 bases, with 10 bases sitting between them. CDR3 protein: CASSLRGTGELFF. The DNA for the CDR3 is TGTGCCAGCAGCCTCCGGGGTACCGGGGAGCTGTTTTTT. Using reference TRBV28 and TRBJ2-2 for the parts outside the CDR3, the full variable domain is DVKVTQSSRYLVKRTGEKVFLECVQDMDHENMFWYRQDPGLGLRLIYFSYDVKMKEKGDIPEGYSVSREKKERFSLILESASTNQTSMYLCASSLRGTGELFFGEGSRLTVL.

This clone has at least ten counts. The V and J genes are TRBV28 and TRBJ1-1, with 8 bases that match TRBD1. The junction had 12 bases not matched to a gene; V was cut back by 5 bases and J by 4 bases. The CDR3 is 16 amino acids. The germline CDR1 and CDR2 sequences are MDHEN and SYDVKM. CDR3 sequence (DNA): TGTGCCAGCAGTCTGGACAGGGCTGTGGGGATCACTGAAGCTTTCTTT. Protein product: CASSLDRAVGITEAFF.

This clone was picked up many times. The CDR3 reads CSVASGQYNTEAFF. The DNA of the CDR3 is TGCAGCGTAGCCTCGGGACAGTACAACACTGAAGCTTTCTTT. V gene TRBV29-1 combines with J gene TRBJ1-1; 7 bases agree with TRBD1. The germline gives CDR1 SQVTM, CDR2 ANQGSEA. With 6 bases clipped from V and 2 bases from J, the junction kept 9 bases outside the gene matches. The length of the CDR3 is 14 residues.

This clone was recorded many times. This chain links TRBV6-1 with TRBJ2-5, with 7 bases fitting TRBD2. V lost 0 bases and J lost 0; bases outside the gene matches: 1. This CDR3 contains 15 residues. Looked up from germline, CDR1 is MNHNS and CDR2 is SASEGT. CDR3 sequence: CASSEARGYQETQYF. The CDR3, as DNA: TGTGCCAGCAGTGAAGCGCGGGGGTACCAAGAGACCCAGTACTTC.

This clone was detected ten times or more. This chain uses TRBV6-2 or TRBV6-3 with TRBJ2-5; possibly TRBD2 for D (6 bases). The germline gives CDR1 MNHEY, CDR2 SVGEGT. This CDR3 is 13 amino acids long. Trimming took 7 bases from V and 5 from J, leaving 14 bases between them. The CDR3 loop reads CASIDPGVETQYF. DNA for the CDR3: TGTGCCAGCATTGACCCGGGGGTGGAGACCCAGTACTTC.